This T cell receptor beta chain was retrieved from a study of T cell responses to AZD1222 COVID-19 vaccine. Measured with immunoSEQ multiplex PCR; TCRdb has only the in-frame clones, and not every one. This repertoire shows some 82,000 clones, about nine tenths found once; its top ten account for around 5%. Trimming removed 2 bases from V and 5 bases from J; junction bases left unmatched: 4. Germline V gene sequence: CDR1 MNHEY, CDR2 SMNVEV (reference sequence). The CDR3 extends over 16 amino acids. Sequencing used peripheral blood, obtained on day 0 of AZD1222 vaccination. The chain uses TRBV27 and TRBJ2-2; 11 bases are shared with TRBD1. This sequence originates from an adult in good health. This chain's CDR3 is CASSLEGQGGTGELFF. The CDR3 coding sequence is TGTGCCAGCAGTTTAGAGGGACAGGGGGGGACCGGGGAGCTGTTTTTT.